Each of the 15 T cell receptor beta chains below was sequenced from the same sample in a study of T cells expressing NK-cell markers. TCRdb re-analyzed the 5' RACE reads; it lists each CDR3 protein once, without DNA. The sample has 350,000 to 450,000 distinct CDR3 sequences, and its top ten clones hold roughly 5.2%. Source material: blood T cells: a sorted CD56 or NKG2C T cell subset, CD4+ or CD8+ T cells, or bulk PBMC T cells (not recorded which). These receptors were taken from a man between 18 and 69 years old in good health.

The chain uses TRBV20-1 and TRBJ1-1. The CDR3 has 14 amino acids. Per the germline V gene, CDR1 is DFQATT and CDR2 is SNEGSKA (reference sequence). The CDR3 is CSASRANMNTEAFF.

This CDR3 reads CASSYRTSGGFYEQYF. The genes are TRBV11-2 and TRBJ2-7; as DNA is missing, the TRBD2 call by TCRdb cannot be tested. This CDR3 is built from 16 residues. Per the germline V gene, CDR1 is SGHAT and CDR2 is FQNNGV.

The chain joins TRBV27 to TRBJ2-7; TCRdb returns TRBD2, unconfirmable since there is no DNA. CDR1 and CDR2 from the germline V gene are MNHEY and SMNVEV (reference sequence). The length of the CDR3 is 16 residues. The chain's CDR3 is CASSSGQGLVSGEQYF.

The CDR3 loop is CASSPIDRTGKEAFF. The chain links TRBV28 to TRBJ1-1; TCRdb designates TRBD1, a call that cannot be tested without DNA. The germline V gene encodes CDR1 MDHEN and CDR2 SYDVKM. This CDR3 is 15 amino acids long.

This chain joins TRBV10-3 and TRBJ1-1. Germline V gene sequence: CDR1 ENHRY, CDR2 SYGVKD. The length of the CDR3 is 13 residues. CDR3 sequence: CAISDTSNTEAFF.

The CDR3: CASSYVLAGNTGELFF. This chain links TRBV2 with TRBJ2-2; as DNA is missing, the TRBD2 call by TCRdb cannot be tested. This CDR3 has 16 amino acids. The germline gives CDR1 SNHLY, CDR2 FYNNEI.

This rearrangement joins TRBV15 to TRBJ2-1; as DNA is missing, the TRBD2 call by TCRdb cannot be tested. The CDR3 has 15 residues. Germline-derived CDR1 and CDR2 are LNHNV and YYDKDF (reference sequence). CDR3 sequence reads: CATIEVGRPYNEQFF.

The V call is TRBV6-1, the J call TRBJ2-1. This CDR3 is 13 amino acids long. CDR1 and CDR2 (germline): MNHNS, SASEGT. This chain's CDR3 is CASSDKVRNEQFF.

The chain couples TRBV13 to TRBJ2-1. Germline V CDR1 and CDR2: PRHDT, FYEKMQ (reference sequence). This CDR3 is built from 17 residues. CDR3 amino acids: CASSLGGGRRSYNEQFF.

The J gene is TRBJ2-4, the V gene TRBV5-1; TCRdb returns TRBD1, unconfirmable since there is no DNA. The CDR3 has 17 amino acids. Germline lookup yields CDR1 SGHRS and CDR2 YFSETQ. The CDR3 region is CASSLGTGGNGKNIQYF. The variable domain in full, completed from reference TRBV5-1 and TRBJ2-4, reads KAGVTQTPRYLIKTRGQQVTLSCSPISGHRSVSWYQQTPGQGLQFLFEYFSETQRNKGNFPGRFSGRQFSNSRSEMNVSTLELGDSALYLCASSLGTGGNGKNIQYFGAGTRLSVL.

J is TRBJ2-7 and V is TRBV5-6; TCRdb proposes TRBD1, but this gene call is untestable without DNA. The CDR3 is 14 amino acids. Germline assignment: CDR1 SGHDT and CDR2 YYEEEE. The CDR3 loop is CASSLRGQGSEQYF.

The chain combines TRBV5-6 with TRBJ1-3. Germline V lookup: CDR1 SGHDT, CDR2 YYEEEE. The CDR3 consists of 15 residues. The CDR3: CASSLARGARNTIYF.

CDR3 amino acids: CASSLGQPVTYEQYF. The chain recombines TRBV7-2 with TRBJ2-7; TCRdb lists TRBD1, though no DNA is available to test this call. CDR1 SGHTA and CDR2 FQGNSA come from the germline V gene. The CDR3 has 15 amino acids.

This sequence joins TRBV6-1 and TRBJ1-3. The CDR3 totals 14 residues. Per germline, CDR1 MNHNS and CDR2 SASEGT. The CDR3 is CASSLRPGGNTIYF.

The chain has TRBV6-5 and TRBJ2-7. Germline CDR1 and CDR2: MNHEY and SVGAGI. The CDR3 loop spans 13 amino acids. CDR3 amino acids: CASSYRQVGEQYF.